Sequencing of this TCR beta chain was carried out in a study of T cell responses to AZD1222 COVID-19 vaccine. Overall study context: Both about-4-week and about-12-week second-dose recipients were combined. Findings and caveats of the study: Spike regions recognized by vaccine-associated CD4 TCRs spanned the protein, led by 160-218 and 743-854. Donors in the cohort were predominantly white British and more often female, and clonal diversity was possibly underestimated. In all cases, repertoires were sampled only after the peak T cell response.

Germline V gene lookup returns CDR1 SGHTA and CDR2 FQGNSA. The V segment lost 4 bases and the J segment 9 bases; nucleotides outside the gene matches: 8. The CDR3 consists of 16 residues. This clone was detected only a few times. The antigen is unknown. Here immunoSEQ multiplex PCR was the method, and the copy in TCRdb shows in-frame clones only, minus some. Of 95,000 to 150,000 clones listed, 75% to 90% are singletons. The sequencing here drew on peripheral blood, taken on day 0 of AZD1222 vaccination. The chain uses TRBV7-2 and TRBJ2-1; 14 nucleotides align to TRBD2. This receptor was identified in an adult in good health. This CDR3 reads CASSSGLAGALSEQFF. In DNA form, the CDR3 reads TGTGCCAGCAGCTCGGGACTAGCGGGGGCCCTGAGTGAGCAGTTCTTC.